This is a list of T cell receptor beta chains from one sample in a study of beta chain features in type 1 diabetes. Using immunoSEQ multiplex PCR, the repertoire was profiled, and TCRdb retains in-frame clones only, with some absent. The data hold nearly 700,000 clones, with around an eighth observed a single time. Sequencing used naive CD4+ T cells from blood. The receptors stem from a man between 18 and 29 years old with type 1 diabetes. Each CDR3 is given with its conserved first and last residue. Each record gives: V gene, J gene, clone size, D gene, CDR3 protein, CDR3 DNA. The D gene is left open where the match is weak. Clone size is not always given. Where it is, it says once, few, many or a class for expanded clones.

TRBV10-3	TRBJ1-2	few	.	CAISLQGSSWGYTF	TGTGCCATCAGCCTACAGGGAAGTTCGTGGGGCTACACCTTC
TRBV29-1	TRBJ1-2	.	.	CSVTVANYGYTF	TGCAGCGTTACGGTAGCTAACTATGGCTACACCTTC
TRBV6-6	TRBJ1-2	.	.	CASSYVPGSLYGYTF	TGTGCCAGCAGTTACGTCCCTGGCAGTCTCTATGGCTACACCTTC
TRBV7-9	TRBJ1-2	.	.	CASSFTGSGYGYTF	TGTGCCAGCAGCTTTACAGGGTCCGGCTATGGCTACACCTTC
TRBV30	TRBJ1-1	few	.	CAWCTGRYTEAFF	TGTGCCTGGTGTACGGGGCGATACACTGAAGCTTTCTTT
TRBV18	TRBJ1-2	few	.	CASSQGERGYTF	TGTGCCAGCTCACAGGGGGAGCGTGGCTACACCTTC
TRBV25-1	TRBJ1-2	few	.	CASSTTRGAGDGYTF	TGTGCCAGCAGTACCACAAGGGGGGCTGGAGATGGCTACACCTTC
TRBV6-5	TRBJ2-7	.	.	CASYRSGDEQYF	TGTGCCAGCTACCGTTCGGGGGACGAGCAGTACTTC
TRBV30	TRBJ1-1	few	.	CAWNTIQGNTEAFF	TGTGCCTGGAACACGATCCAGGGGAACACTGAAGCTTTCTTT
TRBV5-1	TRBJ2-7	few	TRBD1	CASSGRRDSIDYEQYF	TGCGCCAGCAGCGGCCGCCGGGACAGTATCGATTACGAGCAGTACTTC
TRBV5-1	TRBJ2-5	few	.	CASSLSQETQYF	TGCGCCAGCAGCCTTAGCCAAGAGACCCAGTACTTC
TRBV29-1	TRBJ1-1	.	TRBD1	CSAWTGGNTEAFF	TGCAGCGCCTGGACAGGGGGAAACACTGAAGCTTTCTTT
TRBV10-3	TRBJ2-7	few	.	CAISERQDSSYEQYF	TGTGCCATCAGTGAGAGGCAGGACAGCTCCTACGAGCAGTACTTC
TRBV29-1	TRBJ1-2	few	.	CSVGVLEDPAFGGYTF	TGCAGCGTTGGAGTCCTAGAGGACCCAGCGTTTGGAGGCTACACCTTC
TRBV9	TRBJ2-5	few	.	CASSVKGQETQYF	TGTGCCAGCAGCGTAAAGGGCCAAGAGACCCAGTACTTC
TRBV7-6	TRBJ2-3	.	TRBD1	CASSLATGAVTDTQYF	TGTGCCAGCAGCTTAGCCACAGGGGCAGTGACAGATACGCAGTATTTT
TRBV19	TRBJ2-5	few	TRBD1	CASSVTQGAGETQYF	TGTGCCAGTAGTGTCACCCAGGGGGCAGGGGAGACCCAGTACTTC
TRBV4-1	TRBJ1-4	few	.	CASSQDGTNEKLFF	TGCGCCAGCAGCCAAGATGGGACTAATGAAAAACTGTTTTTT
TRBV5-1	TRBJ1-2	few	.	CASSDPGRSYGYTF	TGCGCCAGCAGCGACCCCGGGCGAAGTTATGGCTACACCTTC
TRBV9	TRBJ1-1	few	TRBD1	CASSAGQEITEAFF	TGTGCCAGCAGCGCCGGACAGGAGATCACTGAAGCTTTCTTT
TRBV5-6	TRBJ2-3	.	.	CASSLGRGDTQYF	TGTGCCAGCAGCCTCGGACGGGGGGATACGCAGTATTTT
TRBV10-3	TRBJ2-5	few	TRBD2	CAISAAGGNQETQYF	TGTGCCATCAGTGCCGCCGGGGGGAACCAAGAGACCCAGTACTTC
TRBV6-1	TRBJ2-5	few	.	CASSEAGGETQYF	TGTGCCAGCAGTGAAGCGGGGGGAGAGACCCAGTACTTC
TRBV20-1	TRBJ2-3	few	.	CSSEDAQGGYF	TGCAGTTCGGAGGACGCCCAGGGGGGGTATTTT
TRBV7-9	TRBJ2-7	.	.	CASSPISQGLEQYF	TGTGCCAGCAGCCCTATCTCCCAGGGACTCGAGCAGTACTTC